These 22 T cell receptor beta chains originate from one sample sequenced in a study of a mutant IDH1 vaccine in newly diagnosed glioma (dated by TCRdb to about 2021). Library preparation employed the immunoSEQ multiplex PCR assay. The immuneACCESS repertoire file appears here via TCRdb, limited to in-frame rearrangements. These files lack a portion of the clones; in checked studies, under half of the deficit traces to unresolved V genes, and the cause of the others is not known. The table for this sample lists about 34,000 clones; 80% of them were counted only once. Roughly 9% of the sample is held by the ten biggest clonotypes. The time point label corresponds to: baseline, week 1 (first vaccination visit). The treatment or condition label, read with the paper, signifies: pre-vaccination baseline after standard-of-care therapy. The source was peripheral blood mononuclear cells (PBMCs), collected from a glioma patient treated with radiotherapy, temozolomide or both. These receptors all stem from a man aged 45-60 years with glioma. Some clones in this sample may be carry-over from other donors' samples.

J is TRBJ1-1 and V is TRBV25-1; possibly TRBD1 for D (5 bases). The V gene lost 1 base and the J gene lost 8 bases, with 8 bases spanning the gap. CDR1 is MGHDK and CDR2 is SYGVNS in the germline V gene. CDR3 length: 12 amino acids. The CDR3 bases are TGTGCCAGCAGTGAATGGGGGGTAGAAGCTTTCTTT. It encodes CASSEWGVEAFF.

The rearrangement joins TRBV6-1 to TRBJ1-1, with D tentatively TRBD1 (5 bases). The CDR3 loop spans 15 amino acids. V gave up 7 bases and J gave up 5 bases, with 20 bases separating them. Germline assignment: CDR1 MNHNS and CDR2 SASEGT. CDR3 DNA: TGTGCCAGCACCGTGTGGGGGGAATCAGGAACTGAAGCTTTCTTT. Its translation: CASTVWGESGTEAFF.

The chain couples TRBV2 to TRBJ1-3; D unclear. CDR3 length: 15 amino acids. V lost 4 bases and J lost 0, with 10 bases in between. CDR1 is SNHLY and CDR2 is FYNNEI in the germline V gene. DNA for the CDR3: TGTGCCAGCAGTGGACAAGGTTCCTCTGGAAACACCATATATTTT. It translates to CASSGQGSSGNTIYF. Looking up the rest from reference TRBV2 and TRBJ1-3 gives the full variable domain: EPEVTQTPSHQVTQMGQEVILRCVPISNHLYFYWYRQILGQKVEFLVSFYNNEISEKSEIFDDQFSVERPDGSNFTLKIRSTKLEDSAMYFCASSGQGSSGNTIYFGEGSWLTVV.

The rearrangement links TRBV10-3 to TRBJ1-3; no clear D gene. Looked up from germline, CDR1 is ENHRY and CDR2 is SYGVKD. CDR3 length equals 14 residues. V was clipped by 0 bases and J by 3 bases, with 6 bases between them. Here the CDR3 reads CAISESTDGNTIYF. The CDR3 bases are TGTGCCATCAGTGAGTCGACGGATGGAAACACCATATATTTT.

This chain joins TRBV4-3 and TRBJ1-1; D is unresolved. Trimming took 3 bases from V and 2 from J, leaving 16 bases between them. CDR1 and CDR2 from the germline V gene are LGHNA and YSLEER. The CDR3 is made up of 16 amino acids. CDR3 nucleotide sequence: TGCGCCAGCAGCCACCGAAAGAGGACGGCCAACACTGAAGCTTTCTTT. Its translation: CASSHRKRTANTEAFF.

The chain links TRBV5-6 to TRBJ1-4, with TRBD1 as a possible D gene (5 bases). This CDR3 contains 14 residues. V was shortened by 7 bases and J by 8 bases, with 18 bases between the two germline ends. In germline, CDR1 is SGHDT, CDR2 YYEEEE. DNA of the CDR3: TGTGCCAGCGGGGCATGGACCCTATCGGAAAAACTGTTTTTT. Amino acid sequence: CASGAWTLSEKLFF. The whole variable domain, remainder taken from reference TRBV5-6 and TRBJ1-4, is DAGVTQSPTHLIKTRGQQVTLRCSPKSGHDTVSWYQQALGQGPQFIFQYYEEEERQRGNFPDRFSGHQFPNYSSELNVNALLLGDSALYLCASGAWTLSEKLFFGSGTQLSVL.

The rearrangement uses TRBV29-1 and TRBJ2-1; 10 positions match TRBD2. V was pared by 4 bases and J by 4 bases, with 1 base of the junction left unmatched. From germline, CDR1 is SQVTM and CDR2 ANQGSEA. This CDR3 has 13 residues. The CDR3 here is CSVGAGGYNEQFF. DNA of the CDR3: TGCAGCGTTGGAGCGGGGGGGTACAATGAGCAGTTCTTC.

V gene TRBV19 combines with J gene TRBJ2-2, with no clear D. CDR1 and CDR2 (germline): LNHDA, SQIVND (reference sequence). Trimming left V 5 bases short and J 5 bases short, with 9 bases between. The CDR3 is 13 residues long. CDR3 DNA sequence: TGTGCCAGTAGTCCAGTAAGGACCGGGGAGCTGTTTTTT. The encoded protein is CASSPVRTGELFF.

The chain joins TRBV30 to TRBJ2-3, with unresolved D. Trimming cost V 3 bases and J 4 bases, with 14 bases left between them. Germline V gene sequence: CDR1 GTSNPN, CDR2 SVGIG (reference sequence). The CDR3 has 14 amino acids. The CDR3 sequence: CAWRDLRWADTQYF. The DNA of the CDR3 is TGTGCCTGGAGGGACCTGAGATGGGCAGATACGCAGTATTTT.

This clone was recorded a few times. The gene calls are TRBV6-6 and TRBJ2-5; 7 positions match TRBD1. Germline-derived CDR1 and CDR2 are MNHNY and SVGAGI (reference sequence). Trimming took 8 bases from V and 11 from J; bases not matched to a gene: 2. The CDR3 is 9 residues long. CDR3 region: CASGTVQYF. CDR3 DNA: TGTGCCAGCGGGACAGTGCAGTACTTC.

V gene TRBV5-6 combines with J gene TRBJ1-2, with a tentative D call TRBD1 (5 bases). Trimming left V 2 bases short and J 1 base short, with 12 bases between. The CDR3 is 15 amino acids. CDR1 and CDR2 (germline): SGHDT, YYEEEE. The CDR3 region has the DNA TGTGCCAGCAGCTTTGGGGGGTTATTTAACTATGGCTACACCTTC. It codes for CASSFGGLFNYGYTF.

The genes are TRBV11-3 and TRBJ1-2; D is perhaps TRBD1 (5 bases). The CDR3 totals 15 residues. CDR1 SGHNT and CDR2 YENEEA come from the germline V gene. Between the trimmed V and J ends, which lost 5 bases and 6 bases, there was a span of 19 bases. In DNA, the CDR3 is TGTGCCAGCAGCGAACTTGACAGCCGAAAGAATGGCTACACCTTC. It translates to CASSELDSRKNGYTF.

J is TRBJ2-1 and V is TRBV5-1; D not certain. CDR3 length: 13 residues. Germline V gene data show CDR1 as SGHRS and CDR2 as YFSETQ. The ends were cut back, 4 bases at V and 8 bases at J, with 13 bases in the middle. CDR3 nucleotides: TGCGCCAGCAGCCTAGATAACGGAGATGAGCAGTTCTTC. Translated: CASSLDNGDEQFF.

The V and J genes are TRBV15 and TRBJ2-7; the match to TRBD2 covers 9 bases. The germline V gene encodes CDR1 LNHNV and CDR2 YYDKDF (reference sequence). The trim removed 6 bases at V and 4 bases at J, leaving 1 base unmatched. This CDR3 region has 12 residues. CDR3 nucleotide sequence: TGTGCCACCAGTCTAGCGGGATACGAGCAGTACTTC. Amino acid sequence: CATSLAGYEQYF.

In its sample, this clone was seen once. The chain uses TRBV9 and TRBJ1-3; TRBD1 might be the D (5 bases). Trimming cost V 5 bases and J 4 bases, with 13 bases left between them. The CDR3 extends over 14 amino acids. Germline V gene lookup returns CDR1 SGDLS and CDR2 YYNGEE. The CDR3 region has the DNA TGTGCCAGCAGACCTGGGGCATACGGAAACACCATATATTTT. It translates to CASRPGAYGNTIYF.

V usage is TRBV5-1 and J usage is TRBJ2-1, with D tentatively TRBD1 (6 bases). Deletions cut 0 bases from V and 4 bases from J, with 11 bases between. Germline CDR1 and CDR2: SGHRS and YFSETQ. This CDR3 has 15 amino acids. The CDR3 region is CASSLDGTTYNEQFF. In nucleotides, the CDR3 is TGCGCCAGCAGCTTGGACGGGACAACTTACAATGAGCAGTTCTTC.

The rearrangement uses TRBV7-9 and TRBJ1-6; D might be TRBD1 (5 bases). With 5 bases removed from V and 7 bases from J, the gap between germline ends came to 12 bases. The CDR3 is 14 residues long. In germline, CDR1 is SEHNR, CDR2 FQNEAQ (reference sequence). CDR3: CASSHYDRNSPLHF. Written as DNA, the CDR3 is TGTGCCAGCAGCCACTACGACAGAAATTCACCCCTCCACTTT.

This chain links TRBV5-1 with TRBJ2-1; D not resolved. V lost 0 bases to trimming and J lost 8 bases, with 6 bases between them. This CDR3 is built from 12 residues. Germline CDR1 reads SGHRS; CDR2 reads YFSETQ. Written as DNA, the CDR3 is TGCGCCAGCAGCTTGGATGCCTATGAGCAGTTCTTC. Translating gives CASSLDAYEQFF.

This clone was found once. The chain employs TRBV19 and TRBJ2-7, with D perhaps matching TRBD2 (6 bases). CDR1 is LNHDA and CDR2 is SQIVND in the germline V gene (reference sequence). The germline V and J ends were trimmed by 5 bases and 6 bases, with 11 bases remaining between them. The CDR3 has 12 residues. DNA for the CDR3: TGTGCCAGTAGTCTTATGGGAGGCGAGCAGTACTTC. Protein product: CASSLMGGEQYF.

V gene TRBV6-6 combines with J gene TRBJ2-5, with unresolved D. Germline CDR1 is MNHNY and CDR2 is SVGAGI (reference sequence). V shed 4 bases and J shed 2 bases, with 14 bases lying between them. This CDR3 spans 15 amino acids. The CDR3 reads CASSSLDRAQETQYF. CDR3 bases: TGTGCCAGCAGTTCCCTAGATAGGGCTCAAGAGACCCAGTACTTC.

The chain is built from TRBV30 and TRBJ1-2; 7 bases line up with TRBD1. The CDR3 has 14 amino acids. V was clipped by 3 bases and J by 4 bases; unmatched bases: 8. CDR1 and CDR2 from the germline V gene are GTSNPN and SVGIG (reference sequence). The CDR3 sequence: CAWSGTRDSYGYTF. The CDR3 nucleotides are TGTGCCTGGAGCGGAACCCGGGACAGCTATGGCTACACCTTC. The full variable domain, completed using reference TRBV30 and TRBJ1-2, is SQTIHQWPATLVQPVGSPLSLECTVEGTSNPNLYWYRQAAGRGLQLLFYSVGIGQISSEVPQNLSASRPQDRQFILSSKKLLLSDSGFYLCAWSGTRDSYGYTFGSGTRLTVV.

The genes are TRBV14 and TRBJ2-3, with 15 bases fitting TRBD2. V shed 4 bases, J shed 4 bases, and the junction held 12 bases outside the gene matches. Looked up from germline, CDR1 is SGHDN and CDR2 is FVKESK. CDR3 size: 19 residues. Here the CDR3 DNA reads TGTGCCAGCAGCCGAGGGTGGACTAGCGGGAGGGCCCGACCAGATACGCAGTATTTT. Translated: CASSRGWTSGRARPDTQYF.